A selection of T cell receptor beta chains follows, all from one sample in a study of post-analysis software for immune sequencing data. Each CDR3 protein gets one entry after TCRdb re-called the PCR reads with MiXCR. Among roughly 540,000 distinct CDR3 sequences, around a third were seen once, and the ten largest hold roughly 6%. The specimen sequenced was blood. The receptors were sampled from a girl younger than 18 with multiple sclerosis. The CDR3 runs from the conserved cysteine through the conserved F or W. A D gene is named only where the DNA matches it firmly. A row's size may be missing; if present it is once, few, many or a size class.

J gene,V gene,D gene,clone size,CDR3 DNA,CDR3 protein
TRBJ1-6,TRBV25-1,.,few,TGTGCCAGCAGCAGGGGTTCTAGCTCCTATAATTCACCCCTCCACTTT,CASSRGSSSYNSPLHF
TRBJ2-7,TRBV28,.,.,TGTGCCAGCAGTTTGGGACTCACCTTTTACGAGCAGTACTTC,CASSLGLTFYEQYF
TRBJ2-1,TRBV25-1,.,few,TGTGCCAGCAGTGAGGGTGGGGGTGATGAGCAGTTCTTC,CASSEGGGDEQFF
TRBJ1-4,TRBV11-2,TRBD1,.,TGTGCCAGCAGCCGCGACAGGGTTAATGAAAAACTGTTTTTT,CASSRDRVNEKLFF
TRBJ1-2,TRBV5-1,TRBD1,.,TGCGCCAGCAGCTTGTCCCGGGACAGGGCTGGCTACACCTTC,CASSLSRDRAGYTF
TRBJ2-7,TRBV27,TRBD1,.,TGTGCCAGCAGTCCGGGACAGGGGATAATGCCCTACGAGCAGTACTTC,CASSPGQGIMPYEQYF
TRBJ1-2,TRBV3-1,.,few,TGTGCCAGCAGCCAAGAAAACTTCTATGGCTACACCTTC,CASSQENFYGYTF
TRBJ1-6,TRBV7-9,TRBD1,.,TGTGCTAGCAGCTCACAGGGGATTCATTCACCCCTCCACTTT,CASSSQGIHSPLHF
TRBJ2-5,TRBV20-1,TRBD2,.,TGCAGTGCTACCTTAGCGGGGGGGCGGGAAGAGACCCAGTACTTC,CSATLAGGREETQYF
TRBJ1-2,TRBV20-1,.,.,TGCAGTGTAGCACTGAACTATGGCTACACCTTC,CSVALNYGYTF
TRBJ2-4,TRBV2,TRBD1,.,TGTGCCAGCAGTGAAAGGCCACAGGGGGCCAAAAACATTCAGTACTTC,CASSERPQGAKNIQYF
TRBJ2-7,TRBV10-3,TRBD2,.,TGTGCCATCAGTGAGTCGGGGCTAGCGGGGCCGCACGAGCAGTACTTC,CAISESGLAGPHEQYF
TRBJ2-2,TRBV20-1,TRBD2,few,TGCAGTGCTAGGGAGACTAGCGGGGTAGTCACCGGGGAGCTGTTTTTT,CSARETSGVVTGELFF
TRBJ1-5,TRBV20-1,.,few,TGCAGTGCTTTACAGGAAAATAGCAATCAGCCCCAGCATTTT,CSALQENSNQPQHF
TRBJ2-5,TRBV10-3,.,few,TGTGCCATCAGCCGAGGACAGAACCAAGAGACCCAGTACTTC,CAISRGQNQETQYF
TRBJ2-1,TRBV15,TRBD2,.,TGTGCCACCAGCAGGACGCGGGGGAGCAATGAGCAGTTCTTC,CATSRTRGSNEQFF
TRBJ1-4,TRBV6-5,TRBD1,few,TGTGCCAGCATGTGGCAGGGGGGCACTAATGAAAAACTGTTTTTT,CASMWQGGTNEKLFF
TRBJ2-3,TRBV25-1,TRBD1,few,TGTGCCAGCAGCCCGGGACAGGGTGAATGGGATACGCAGTATTTT,CASSPGQGEWDTQYF
TRBJ2-3,TRBV20-1,.,.,TGCAGTGCTGGTCCCCGGACAGCGACAAGCACAGATACGCAGTATTTT,CSAGPRTATSTDTQYF
TRBJ1-1,TRBV2,.,.,TGTGCCAGCAGTGTTTATCCAGGGAACACTGAAGCTTTCTTT,CASSVYPGNTEAFF
TRBJ1-5,TRBV5-5,.,few,TGTGCCAGCAGCCCGCGACGGCCCCAGCATTTT,CASSPRRPQHF
TRBJ2-5,TRBV3-1,.,few,TGTGCCAGCAGCCAAGATTCGCGTTTAAGGACGGAAGAGACCCAGTACTTC,CASSQDSRLRTEETQYF
TRBJ1-5,TRBV10-3,TRBD1,.,TGTGCCACTAGGGACAGGGCCCCCCGGCAGCCCCAGCATTTT,CATRDRAPRQPQHF
TRBJ1-4,TRBV20-1,.,.,TGCAGTGCTAGAGGGGGAGGGATAGACGAAAAACTGTTTTTT,CSARGGGIDEKLFF
TRBJ2-3,TRBV5-1,TRBD2,.,TGTGCCAGCAGCTTAAAACTAGCGGGGGACACAGATACGCAGTATTTT,CASSLKLAGDTDTQYF
TRBJ1-2,TRBV4-1,.,.,TGCGCCAGCAGCCATTCCCTTAAGCGGGGGGACTATGGCTACACCTTC,CASSHSLKRGDYGYTF
TRBJ2-7,TRBV29-1,TRBD1,.,TGCAGCGTTCGGGACAGGAGCTACGAGCAGTACTTC,CSVRDRSYEQYF
TRBJ2-3,TRBV6-6,.,.,TGTGCCAGCAGTTACCCCCTAAGCGGGTCCCACACAGATACGCAGTATTTT,CASSYPLSGSHTDTQYF
TRBJ2-7,TRBV19,.,.,TGTGCCAGTAGTATCGACTCCTCCTACGAGCAGTACTTC,CASSIDSSYEQYF
TRBJ1-6,TRBV4-2,.,.,TGTGCCAGCAGCCCAACGGGCCTTGGTAATTCACCCCTCCACTTT,CASSPTGLGNSPLHF
TRBJ1-1,TRBV4-2,TRBD1,.,TGTGCCAGCAGCCCCCGGGGCCAAAAAAGACAGGGAAGGGATGCTTTCTTT,CASSPRGQKRQGRDAFF
TRBJ2-5,TRBV7-8,TRBD2,many,TGTGCCAGCAGCCCCCGACTGGGACTAAAGACCCAGTACTTC,CASSPRLGLKTQYF
TRBJ1-5,TRBV5-1,TRBD1,.,TGCGCCAGCAGCTATTTTACAGGGGACGGGCAGCCCCAGCATTTT,CASSYFTGDGQPQHF
TRBJ2-5,TRBV9,.,.,TGTGCCAGCAGCGGAAGGGGTTTCGGAGAGACCCAGTACTTC,CASSGRGFGETQYF
TRBJ2-5,TRBV7-3,TRBD2,.,TGTGCCAGCAGCTTGGGACTAGCGGGGGGTCCCCAAGAGACCCAGTACTTC,CASSLGLAGGPQETQYF
TRBJ2-3,TRBV6-5,TRBD1,.,TGTGCCGGCAGTCCGACAGGGTCCCCTAGCACAGATACGCAGTATTTT,CAGSPTGSPSTDTQYF
TRBJ2-3,TRBV29-1,.,many,TGCAGCCTTTGGGACCCCGATACGCAGTATTTT,CSLWDPDTQYF
TRBJ1-4,TRBV20-1,.,few,TGCAGTGCTCGAAAGTCTACAGGGCAAGAGAATGAAAAACTGTTTTTT,CSARKSTGQENEKLFF
TRBJ2-7,TRBV27,.,.,TGTGCCAGCAGTCCTCCGCCAAAATTCGGGCCCTCCTACGAGCAGTACTTC,CASSPPPKFGPSYEQYF
TRBJ2-3,TRBV25-1,TRBD1,few,TGTGCCAGCACCAAAACGGGACAGGTCACAGATACGCAGTATTTT,CASTKTGQVTDTQYF
TRBJ2-1,TRBV11-2,TRBD2,few,TGTGCCAGCAGCTTAGCCGGGGGGGTTAGCTCCTACAATGAGCAGTTCTTC,CASSLAGGVSSYNEQFF
TRBJ2-3,TRBV29-1,TRBD2,few,TGCAGCGTTGTTTCCCGTGCGGGGGTCTCAGATACGCAGTATTTT,CSVVSRAGVSDTQYF